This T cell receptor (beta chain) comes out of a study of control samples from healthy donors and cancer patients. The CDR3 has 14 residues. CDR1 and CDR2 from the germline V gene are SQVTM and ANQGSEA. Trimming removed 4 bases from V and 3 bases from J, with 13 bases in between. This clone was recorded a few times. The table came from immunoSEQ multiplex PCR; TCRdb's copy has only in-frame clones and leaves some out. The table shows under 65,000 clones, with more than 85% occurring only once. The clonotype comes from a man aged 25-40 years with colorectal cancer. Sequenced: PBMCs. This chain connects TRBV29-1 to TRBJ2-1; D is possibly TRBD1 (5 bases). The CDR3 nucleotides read TGCAGCGTTGTAAGTCAGGGTGACTACAATGAGCAGTTCTTC. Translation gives CSVVSQGDYNEQFF.